The 11 T cell receptor beta chains below were found in one sample sequenced in a study of response to subunit inactivated influenza vaccine (dated by TCRdb to the late 2010s). The method behind the library was RT-PCR. The listed sequencing device is Illumina HiSeq 2500. The raw public reads went through TCRdb reprocessing: fastp at Q25, MiXCR clone calling, in-frame beta chains kept. Each CDR3 protein appears once, grouped with its most common genes and DNA. A total of a few hundred thousand distinct CDR3 sequences appear in this sample, approximately 7.7% of them only once. Of the sample, about an eighth falls within the top ten clones. The sample was PBMCs from blood, taken around 25 months after vaccination. Receptors were obtained from a man aged 50-75 years who received an inactivated influenza vaccine. Donor details come from another sample of the same person, matched by shared clones.

This clonotype turned up a few times. The rearrangement uses TRBV27 and TRBJ2-7, with TRBD1 matching over 10 bases. V shed 5 bases, J shed 6 bases, and the junction held 10 bases outside the gene matches. Germline V CDR1 and CDR2: MNHEY, SMNVEV (reference sequence). The CDR3 is 15 amino acids. CDR3 coding DNA: TGTGCCAGCAGTACCGGGACAGGGGTTTCTGGCGAGCAGTACTTC. Its protein product is CASSTGTGVSGEQYF.

The chain links TRBV11-2 to TRBJ2-7; 10 bases agree with TRBD1. V dropped 5 bases and J dropped 2; count of bases not matched to a gene: 9. The CDR3 length is 16 residues. Germline V gives CDR1 SGHAT, CDR2 FQNNGV. The DNA of the CDR3 is TGTGCCAGCAGCCAAACGACCGGGACAGGGGCCTACGAGCAGTACTTC. Amino acids: CASSQTTGTGAYEQYF.

This clonotype appeared many times. The chain combines TRBV5-1 with TRBJ2-7; D remains ambiguous. Germline V lookup: CDR1 SGHRS, CDR2 YFSETQ. The CDR3 contains 16 residues. Trimming removed 0 bases from V and 4 bases from J, with 17 bases in between. In DNA form, the CDR3 reads TGCGCCAGCAGCTTGGCCCTATCGGGTTCAATATACGAGCAGTACTTC. This translates into CASSLALSGSIYEQYF.

Written as DNA, the CDR3 is TGCGCCAGCAGCCAAGAAATGTGGCGCTTGAACCAAGAGACCCAGTACTTC. It translates to CASSQEMWRLNQETQYF. This chain joins TRBV4-3 and TRBJ2-5; unclear D gene. Germline values: CDR1 LGHNA, CDR2 YSLEER. Trimming removed 0 bases at V and 0 bases at J, with 14 bases between. The CDR3 sequence is 17 residues long.

The chain combines TRBV29-1 with TRBJ2-3; no clear D. The germline CDR1 and CDR2 sequences are SQVTM and ANQGSEA. The CDR3 covers 13 residues. Trimming cost V 4 bases and J 1 base, with 9 bases left between them. The CDR3 sequence: CSVAVLGTDTQYF. The DNA of the CDR3 is TGCAGCGTTGCAGTGCTTGGCACAGATACGCAGTATTTT.

The table lists this clonotype with a few counts. The chain employs TRBV7-6 and TRBJ2-5, with TRBD2 matching over 8 bases. The germline V gene has CDR1 SGHVS and CDR2 FNYEAQ. This CDR3 is built from 15 residues. V shed 0 bases and J 5 bases; nucleotides not matched to a gene: 5. The CDR3 DNA is TGTGCCAGCAGCTTAGCGCGGGGGGCGCGTGAGACCCAGTACTTC. Encoded protein: CASSLARGARETQYF.

In this sample, this clonotype turned up many times. The CDR3 DNA reads TGCGCCAGCAGCCAAGATTGGAGGAACACTGAAGCTTTCTTT. It is translated as CASSQDWRNTEAFF. This chain uses TRBV4-1 with TRBJ1-1; no definite D call. The V end lost 0 bases, the J end lost 1 base, and 6 bases lay between the germline ends. Germline values: CDR1 MGHRA, CDR2 YSYEKL. The CDR3 length is 14 residues.

The chain recombines TRBV7-2 with TRBJ2-4; D possibly uses TRBD1 or TRBD2 (6 bases each). CDR3 size: 13 residues. The ends were cut back, 6 bases at V and 3 bases at J, with 9 bases in the middle. From germline, CDR1 is SGHTA and CDR2 FQGNSA. The CDR3 nucleotides read TGTGCCAGCAGGGAGGGGGGCAAAAACATTCAGTACTTC. This translates into CASREGGKNIQYF.

This clonotype showed up just a few times. J is TRBJ1-5 and V is TRBV20-1; no firm D call. V was pared by 6 bases and J by 4 bases, with 10 bases between. CDR3 length: 12 amino acids. The V gene's germline CDR1 is DFQATT and CDR2 SNEGSKA (reference sequence). The CDR3 protein is CSAVTPNQPQHF. In DNA, the CDR3 is TGCAGTGCCGTCACACCGAATCAGCCCCAGCATTTT.

This clonotype was found many times. The junction shows a germline mismatch at one end, possibly a read error. J is TRBJ1-6 and V is TRBV12-3 or TRBV12-4, with D unclear. There are 12 residues in the CDR3. For the CDR3, the DNA is TGTGCCAGCAGTTTCGGCCCCCAAGGCCTTGACTTT. Translating it yields CASSFGPQGLDF.

There are a few counts of this clonotype. The CDR3 DNA is TGTGCCAGCAGCTCTCCATCAAGCGGGGGGGCCCACGATACGCAGTATTTT. Translated, it gives CASSSPSSGGAHDTQYF. V is TRBV7-9 and J is TRBJ2-3, with 10 positions matching TRBD2. The germline gives CDR1 SEHNR, CDR2 FQNEAQ (reference sequence). The junction had 13 bases not matched to a gene; V was cut back by 4 bases and J by 6 bases. CDR3 size: 17 residues.